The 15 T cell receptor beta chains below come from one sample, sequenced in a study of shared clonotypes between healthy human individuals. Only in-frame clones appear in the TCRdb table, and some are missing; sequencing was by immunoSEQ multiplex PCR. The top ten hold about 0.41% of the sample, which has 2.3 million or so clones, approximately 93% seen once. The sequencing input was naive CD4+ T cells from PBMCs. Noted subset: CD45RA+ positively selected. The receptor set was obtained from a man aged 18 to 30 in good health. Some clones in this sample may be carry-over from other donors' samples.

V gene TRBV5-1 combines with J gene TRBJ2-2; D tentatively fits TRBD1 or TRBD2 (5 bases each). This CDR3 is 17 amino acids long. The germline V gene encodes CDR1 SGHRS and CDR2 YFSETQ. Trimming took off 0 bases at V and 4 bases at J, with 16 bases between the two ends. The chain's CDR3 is CASSLEAAPGGTGELFF. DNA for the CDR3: TGCGCCAGCAGCTTGGAGGCTGCCCCTGGGGGCACCGGGGAGCTGTTTTTT. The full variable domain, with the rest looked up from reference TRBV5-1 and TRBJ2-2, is KAGVTQTPRYLIKTRGQQVTLSCSPISGHRSVSWYQQTPGQGLQFLFEYFSETQRNKGNFPGRFSGRQFSNSRSEMNVSTLELGDSALYLCASSLEAAPGGTGELFFGEGSRLTVL.

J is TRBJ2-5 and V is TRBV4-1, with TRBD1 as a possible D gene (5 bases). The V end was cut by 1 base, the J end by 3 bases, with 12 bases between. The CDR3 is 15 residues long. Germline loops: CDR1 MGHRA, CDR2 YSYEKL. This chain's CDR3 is CASSQVWTPEETQYF. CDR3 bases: TGCGCCAGCAGCCAAGTATGGACACCTGAAGAGACCCAGTACTTC.

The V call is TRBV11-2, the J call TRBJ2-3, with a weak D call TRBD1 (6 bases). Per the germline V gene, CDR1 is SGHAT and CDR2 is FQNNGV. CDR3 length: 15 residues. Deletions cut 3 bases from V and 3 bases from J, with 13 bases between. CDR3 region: CASSFSSGATDTQYF. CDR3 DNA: TGTGCCAGCAGCTTTAGTTCAGGGGCTACAGATACGCAGTATTTT.

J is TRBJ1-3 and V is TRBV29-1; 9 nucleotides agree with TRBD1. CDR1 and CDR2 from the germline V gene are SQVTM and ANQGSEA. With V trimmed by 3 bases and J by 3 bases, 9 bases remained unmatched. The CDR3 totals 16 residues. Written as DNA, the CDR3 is TGCAGCGTTGATGAGAAAACAGGGGGCGGTGGAAACACCATATATTTT. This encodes CSVDEKTGGGGNTIYF. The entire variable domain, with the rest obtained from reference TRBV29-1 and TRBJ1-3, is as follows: SAVISQKPSRDICQRGTSLTIQCQVDSQVTMMFWYRQQPGQSLTLIATANQGSEATYESGFVIDKFPISRPNLTFSTLTVSNMSPEDSSIYLCSVDEKTGGGGNTIYFGEGSWLTVV.

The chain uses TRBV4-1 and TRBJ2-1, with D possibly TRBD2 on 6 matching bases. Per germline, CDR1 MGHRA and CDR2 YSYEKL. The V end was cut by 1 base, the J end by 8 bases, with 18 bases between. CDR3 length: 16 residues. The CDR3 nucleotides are TGCGCCAGCAGCCAAGCCCCGGGAGAGATCGGCCATGAGCAGTTCTTC. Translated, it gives CASSQAPGEIGHEQFF.

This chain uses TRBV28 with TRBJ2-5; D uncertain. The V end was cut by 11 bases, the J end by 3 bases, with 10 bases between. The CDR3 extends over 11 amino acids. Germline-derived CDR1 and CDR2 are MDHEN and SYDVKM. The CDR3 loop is CARPNEETQYF. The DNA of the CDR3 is TGTGCCCGCCCGAACGAAGAGACCCAGTACTTC. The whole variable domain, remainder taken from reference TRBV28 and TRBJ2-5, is DVKVTQSSRYLVKRTGEKVFLECVQDMDHENMFWYRQDPGLGLRLIYFSYDVKMKEKGDIPEGYSVSREKKERFSLILESASTNQTSMYLCARPNEETQYFGPGTRLLVL.

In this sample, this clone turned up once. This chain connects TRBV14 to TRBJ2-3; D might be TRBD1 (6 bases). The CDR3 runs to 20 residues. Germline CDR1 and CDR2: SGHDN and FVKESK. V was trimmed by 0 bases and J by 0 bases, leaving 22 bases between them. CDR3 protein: CASSQDIGQRKITSTDTQYF. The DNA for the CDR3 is TGTGCCAGCAGCCAAGATATCGGACAGCGTAAGATCACTAGCACAGATACGCAGTATTTT.

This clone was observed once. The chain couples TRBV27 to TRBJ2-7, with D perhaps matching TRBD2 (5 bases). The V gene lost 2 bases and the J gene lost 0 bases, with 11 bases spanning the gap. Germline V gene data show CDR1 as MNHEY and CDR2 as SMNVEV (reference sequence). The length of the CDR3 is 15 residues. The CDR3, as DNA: TGTGCCAGCAGTTTAGGGCTGGGGAGCTCCTACGAGCAGTACTTC. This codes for CASSLGLGSSYEQYF.

The DNA for the CDR3 is TGCAGCGTTCCACTTGCGGGGGGTCTACGAGGGCAGTACTTC. Translating it yields CSVPLAGGLRGQYF. This chain links TRBV29-1 with TRBJ2-7; 8 nucleotides agree with TRBD2. From germline, CDR1 is SQVTM and CDR2 ANQGSEA. This CDR3 region has 14 residues. The trim removed 5 bases at V and 9 bases at J, leaving 15 bases unmatched.

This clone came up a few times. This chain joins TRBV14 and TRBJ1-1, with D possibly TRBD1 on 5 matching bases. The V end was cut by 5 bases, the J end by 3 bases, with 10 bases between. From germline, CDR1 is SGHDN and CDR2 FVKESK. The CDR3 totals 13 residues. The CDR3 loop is CASSLGGDTEAFF. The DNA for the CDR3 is TGTGCCAGCAGCTTGGGAGGGGACACTGAAGCTTTCTTT.

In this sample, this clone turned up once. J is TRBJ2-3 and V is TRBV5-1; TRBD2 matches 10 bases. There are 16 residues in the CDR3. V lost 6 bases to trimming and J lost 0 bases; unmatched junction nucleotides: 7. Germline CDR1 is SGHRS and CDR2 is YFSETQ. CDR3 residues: CASTLTSGFSTDTQYF. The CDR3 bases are TGCGCCAGCACCCTGACTAGCGGGTTTAGCACAGATACGCAGTATTTT. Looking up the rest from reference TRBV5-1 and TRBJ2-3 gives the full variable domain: KAGVTQTPRYLIKTRGQQVTLSCSPISGHRSVSWYQQTPGQGLQFLFEYFSETQRNKGNFPGRFSGRQFSNSRSEMNVSTLELGDSALYLCASTLTSGFSTDTQYFGPGTRLTVL.

CDR3 protein: CASNPAGYGYTF. The CDR3 DNA reads TGTGCCAGTAATCCGGCCGGCTATGGCTACACCTTC. The chain carries TRBV19 and TRBJ1-2; no reliable D call. CDR1 is LNHDA and CDR2 is SQIVND in the germline V gene (reference sequence). This CDR3 is built from 12 residues. Trimming took off 7 bases at V and 4 bases at J, with 10 bases between the two ends.

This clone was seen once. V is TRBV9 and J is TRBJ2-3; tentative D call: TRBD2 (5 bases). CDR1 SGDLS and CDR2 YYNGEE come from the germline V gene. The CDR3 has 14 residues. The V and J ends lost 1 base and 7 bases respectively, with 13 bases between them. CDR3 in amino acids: CASSVSEGANTQYF. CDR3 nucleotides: TGTGCCAGCAGCGTAAGTGAGGGAGCAAATACGCAGTATTTT.

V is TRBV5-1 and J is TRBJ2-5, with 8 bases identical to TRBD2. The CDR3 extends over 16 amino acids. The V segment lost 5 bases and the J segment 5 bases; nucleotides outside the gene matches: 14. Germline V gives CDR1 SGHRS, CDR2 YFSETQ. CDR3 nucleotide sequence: TGCGCCAGCAGGACGGGACTCGGGAGGGCCTCCGAGACCCAGTACTTC. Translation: CASRTGLGRASETQYF. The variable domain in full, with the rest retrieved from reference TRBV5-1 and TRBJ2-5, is KAGVTQTPRYLIKTRGQQVTLSCSPISGHRSVSWYQQTPGQGLQFLFEYFSETQRNKGNFPGRFSGRQFSNSRSEMNVSTLELGDSALYLCASRTGLGRASETQYFGPGTRLLVL.

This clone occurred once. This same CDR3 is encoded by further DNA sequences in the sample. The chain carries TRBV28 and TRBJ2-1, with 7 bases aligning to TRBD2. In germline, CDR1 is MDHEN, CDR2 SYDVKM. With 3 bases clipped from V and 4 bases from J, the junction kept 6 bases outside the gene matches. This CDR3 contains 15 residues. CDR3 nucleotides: TGTGCCAGCAGTTTGGGGGGGAGCATTTACAATGAGCAGTTCTTC. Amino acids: CASSLGGSIYNEQFF. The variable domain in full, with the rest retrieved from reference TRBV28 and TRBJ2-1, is DVKVTQSSRYLVKRTGEKVFLECVQDMDHENMFWYRQDPGLGLRLIYFSYDVKMKEKGDIPEGYSVSREKKERFSLILESASTNQTSMYLCASSLGGSIYNEQFFGPGTRLTVL.